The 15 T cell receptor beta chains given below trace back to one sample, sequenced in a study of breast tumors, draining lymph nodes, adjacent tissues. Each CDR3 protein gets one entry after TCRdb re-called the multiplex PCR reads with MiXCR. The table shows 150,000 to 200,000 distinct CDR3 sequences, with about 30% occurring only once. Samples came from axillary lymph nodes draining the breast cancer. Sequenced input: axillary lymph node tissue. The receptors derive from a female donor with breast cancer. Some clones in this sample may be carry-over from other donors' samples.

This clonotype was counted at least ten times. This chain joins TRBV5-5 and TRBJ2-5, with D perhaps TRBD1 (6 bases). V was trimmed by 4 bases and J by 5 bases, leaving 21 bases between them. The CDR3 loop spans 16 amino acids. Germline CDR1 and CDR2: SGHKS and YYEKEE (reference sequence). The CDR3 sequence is CASSQVSGTNRETQYF. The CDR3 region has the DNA TGTGCCAGCAGCCAGGTCTCCGGGACAAATAGGGAGACCCAGTACTTC.

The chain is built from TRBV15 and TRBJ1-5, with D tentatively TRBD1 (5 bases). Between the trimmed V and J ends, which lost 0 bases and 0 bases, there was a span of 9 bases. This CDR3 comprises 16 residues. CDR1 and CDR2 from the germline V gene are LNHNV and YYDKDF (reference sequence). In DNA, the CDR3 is TGTGCCACCAGCAGAGATAAGGGGAATAGCAATCAGCCCCAGCATTTT. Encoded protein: CATSRDKGNSNQPQHF. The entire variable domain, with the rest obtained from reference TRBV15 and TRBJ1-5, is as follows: DAMVIQNPRYQVTQFGKPVTLSCSQTLNHNVMYWYQQKSSQAPKLLFHYYDKDFNNEADTPDNFQSRRPNTSFCFLDIRSPGLGDTAMYLCATSRDKGNSNQPQHFGDGTRLSIL.

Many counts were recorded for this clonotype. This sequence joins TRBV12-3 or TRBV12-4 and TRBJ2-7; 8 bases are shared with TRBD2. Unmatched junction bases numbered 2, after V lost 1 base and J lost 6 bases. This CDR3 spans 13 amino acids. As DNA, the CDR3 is TGTGCCAGCAGTTTAGTCGCGGGAGGCGAGCAGTACTTC. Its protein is CASSLVAGGEQYF.

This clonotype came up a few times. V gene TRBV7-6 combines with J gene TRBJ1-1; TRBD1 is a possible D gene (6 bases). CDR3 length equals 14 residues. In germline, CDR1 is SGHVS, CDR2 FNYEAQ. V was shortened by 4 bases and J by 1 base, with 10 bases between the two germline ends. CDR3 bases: TGTGCCAGCAGCTCCGGACAGTCGAACACTGAAGCTTTCTTT. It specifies CASSSGQSNTEAFF.

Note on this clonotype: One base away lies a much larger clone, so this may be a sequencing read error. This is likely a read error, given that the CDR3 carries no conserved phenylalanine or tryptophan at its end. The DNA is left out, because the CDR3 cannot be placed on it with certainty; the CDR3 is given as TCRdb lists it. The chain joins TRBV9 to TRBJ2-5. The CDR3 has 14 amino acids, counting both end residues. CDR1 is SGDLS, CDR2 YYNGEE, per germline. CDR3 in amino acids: CASSVGRVWETQSL.

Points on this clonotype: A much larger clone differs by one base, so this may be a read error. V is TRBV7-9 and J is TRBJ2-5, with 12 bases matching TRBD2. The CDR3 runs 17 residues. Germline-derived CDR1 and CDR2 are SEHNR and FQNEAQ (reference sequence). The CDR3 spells CACSLQASGGVLEPQYF. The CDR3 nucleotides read TGTGCCTGCAGCTTACAAGCTAGCGGGGGGGTTCTGGAGCCCCAGTACTTC.

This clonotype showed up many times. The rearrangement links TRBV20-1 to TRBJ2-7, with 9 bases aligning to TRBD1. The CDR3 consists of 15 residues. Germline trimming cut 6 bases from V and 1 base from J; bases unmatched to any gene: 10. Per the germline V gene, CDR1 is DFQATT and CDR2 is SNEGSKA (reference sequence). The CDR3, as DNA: TGCAGTGCGTATGAGTGGGGGACAGGGTCCTACGAGCAGTACTTC. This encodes CSAYEWGTGSYEQYF.

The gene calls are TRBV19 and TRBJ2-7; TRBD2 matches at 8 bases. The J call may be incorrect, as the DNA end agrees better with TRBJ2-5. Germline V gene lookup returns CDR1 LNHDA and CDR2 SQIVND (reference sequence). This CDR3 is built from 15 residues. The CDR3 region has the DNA TGTGCCAGTAGTATTGGGCGGGAGGTAATGGAGACCCAGTACTTC. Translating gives CASSIGREVMETQYF.

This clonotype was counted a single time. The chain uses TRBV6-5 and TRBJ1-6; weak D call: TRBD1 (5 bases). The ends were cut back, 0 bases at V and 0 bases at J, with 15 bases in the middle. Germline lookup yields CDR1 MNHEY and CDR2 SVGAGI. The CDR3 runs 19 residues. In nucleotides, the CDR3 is TGTGCCAGCAGTTACTCGGACGCGGGGACCAGCTCCTATAATTCACCCCTCCACTTT. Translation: CASSYSDAGTSSYNSPLHF.

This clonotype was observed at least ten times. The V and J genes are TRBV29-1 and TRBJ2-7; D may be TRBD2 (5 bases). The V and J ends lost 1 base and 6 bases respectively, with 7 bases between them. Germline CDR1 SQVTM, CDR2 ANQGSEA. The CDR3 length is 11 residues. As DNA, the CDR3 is TGCAGCGTTGAAGGAGGGTCCGAGCAGTACTTC. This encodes CSVEGGSEQYF.

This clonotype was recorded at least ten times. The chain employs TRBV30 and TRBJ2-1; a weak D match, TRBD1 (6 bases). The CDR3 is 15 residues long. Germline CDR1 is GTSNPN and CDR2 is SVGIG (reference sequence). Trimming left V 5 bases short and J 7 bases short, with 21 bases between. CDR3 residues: CAWGGGRSGRNEQFF. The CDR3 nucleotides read TGTGCCTGGGGGGGCGGTAGATCAGGACGAAATGAGCAGTTCTTC.

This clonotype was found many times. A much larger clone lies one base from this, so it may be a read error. CDR3 region: CSARGTSGLAQETQYF. As DNA, the CDR3 is TGCAGTGCTAGGGGGACTAGCGGTCTAGCCCAAGAGACCCAGTACTTC. The chain combines TRBV20-1 with TRBJ2-5; 11 bases align to TRBD2. This CDR3 region has 16 residues. The ends lost 3 bases at V and 1 base at J; junction bases unmatched: 7. Germline CDR1 is DFQATT and CDR2 is SNEGSKA (reference sequence).

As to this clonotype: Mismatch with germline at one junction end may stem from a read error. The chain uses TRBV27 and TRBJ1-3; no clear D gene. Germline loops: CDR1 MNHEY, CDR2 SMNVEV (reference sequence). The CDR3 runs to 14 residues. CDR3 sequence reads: CASSPTGSGNAIYF. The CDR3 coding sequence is TGTGCCAGCAGTCCGACGGGGTCTGGAAACGCCATATATTTT.

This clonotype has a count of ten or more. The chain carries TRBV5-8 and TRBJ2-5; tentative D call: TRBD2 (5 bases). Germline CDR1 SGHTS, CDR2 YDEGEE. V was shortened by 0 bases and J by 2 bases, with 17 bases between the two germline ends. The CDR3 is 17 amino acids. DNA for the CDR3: TGTGCCAGCAGCTTGGTAAACGCCGGACTCCCACAAGAGACCCAGTACTTC. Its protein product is CASSLVNAGLPQETQYF.

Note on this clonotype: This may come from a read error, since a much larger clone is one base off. This CDR3 reads CASRPLAGRRDTQYF. The DNA for the CDR3 is TGTGCCAGCAGGCCCCTAGCGGGGAGACGCGATACGCAGTATTTT. J is TRBJ2-3 and V is TRBV6-1; 9 positions match TRBD2. The junction had 10 bases not matched to a gene; V was cut back by 6 bases and J by 6 bases. The CDR3 runs to 15 residues. CDR1 is MNHNS and CDR2 is SASEGT in the germline V gene.